This T cell receptor (beta chain) was observed in a study of early T cells in non-severe SARS-CoV-2 infection. The wider study: Bulk RNA taken from unsorted whole blood was sequenced, leaving chains unpaired. The study's findings and limits: Using VDJdb, the matching emphasized anti-spike CD8 responses while missing private and CD4 specificities.

This CDR3 has 13 amino acids. Germline-derived CDR1 and CDR2 are GTSNPN and SVGIG (reference sequence). The V end lost 8 bases, the J end lost 2 bases, and 15 bases lay between the germline ends. Separate cDNA molecules each had unique molecular identifiers attached to them. A single record per CDR3 protein comes from TCRdb applying MiXCR to the 5' RACE reads. The profile covers tens of thousands of distinct CDR3 sequences, with approximately 12% appearing a single time and around 4.3% taken by the ten largest. As for this clonotype: Its specificity is unknown.

The TCR was taken from an adult who was a healthcare worker with PCR-confirmed SARS-CoV-2 infection or an uninfected control (not recorded which). The specimen comprised whole blood, sampled at baseline. This chain joins TRBV30 and TRBJ1-1, with D perhaps matching TRBD1 (5 bases). CDR3 nucleotides: TGTGCCCTCTGGGGGAGAACCAACACTGAAGCTTTCTTT. The encoded protein is CALWGRTNTEAFF. Filled out from reference TRBV30 and TRBJ1-1, the complete variable domain reads SQTIHQWPATLVQPVGSPLSLECTVEGTSNPNLYWYRQAAGRGLQLLFYSVGIGQISSEVPQNLSASRPQDRQFILSSKKLLLSDSGFYLCALWGRTNTEAFFGQGTRLTVV.